These 30 T cell receptor beta chains were sequenced from one sample in a study of sequential checkpoint blockade in melanoma. The treatment is: randomized to nivolumab then ipilimumab (arm A) or the reverse (arm B). Sequenced by immunoSEQ multiplex PCR; TCRdb stores in-frame clones only, minus some. The sample includes about 20,000 clones, less than 30% of them seen just once. The sample consisted of tumor tissue (inferred from file names), taken from a patient given nivolumab and ipilimumab in sequence. The origin of the receptors is a human donor with melanoma.

In its sample, this clone was seen many times. V usage is TRBV7-5 and J usage is TRBJ1-2; TRBD1, the table's D call, was not compared with the DNA. TRBV7-5 is noted as a pseudogene. CDR3 size: 14 residues. CDR3 sequence (DNA): TGTGCCAGCAGCGTAGGGGGACAGGGAAATGGCTACACCTTC. Its translation: CASSVGGQGNGYTF.

By share, this clone ranks as medium-sized. This rearrangement joins TRBV9 to TRBJ2-7; possibly TRBD1 for D (6 bases). The germline CDR1 and CDR2 sequences are SGDLS and YYNGEE. V was clipped by 4 bases and J by 3 bases, with 14 bases between them. This CDR3 region has 14 residues. The CDR3, as DNA: TGTGCCAGCAGCCCAACCGGACAGAACTACGAGCAGTACTTC. Its translation: CASSPTGQNYEQYF. Variable domain in full (rest from reference TRBV9 and TRBJ2-7): DSGVTQTPKHLITATGQRVTLRCSPRSGDLSVYWYQQSLDQGLQFLIQYYNGEERAKGNILERFSAQQFPDLHSELNLSSLELGDSALYFCASSPTGQNYEQYFGPGTRLTVT.

The CDR3 loop is CALDRVVEAFF. The CDR3 DNA sequence: TGTGCCTTGGACAGGGTGGTTGAAGCTTTCTTT. This chain uses TRBV30 with TRBJ1-1; 8 nucleotides agree with TRBD1. Germline V gene sequence: CDR1 GTSNPN, CDR2 SVGIG (reference sequence). CDR3 length: 11 residues. Trimming took 7 bases from V and 7 from J; bases not matched to a gene: 5.

In this sample, this clone turned up a few times. The CDR3 region has the DNA TGTGCCAGTAGGACAGGCGCTCCTTCTCCCCAGCATTTT. Protein: CASRTGAPSPQHF. The chain uses TRBV19 and TRBJ1-5; TRBD1 is a possible D gene (6 bases). The CDR3 runs 13 residues. V was cut by 6 bases and J by 10 bases, with 16 bases left in between. Germline V gives CDR1 LNHDA, CDR2 SQIVND (reference sequence).

Only a few counts were recorded for this clone. This sequence joins TRBV30 and TRBJ2-1, with TRBD2 matching 15 bases. This CDR3 spans 15 amino acids. V shed 1 base, J shed 6 bases, and the junction held 1 base outside the gene matches. Germline V gene lookup returns CDR1 GTSNPN and CDR2 SVGIG (reference sequence). The CDR3 region is CAWSGGLAGGNEQFF. In DNA form, the CDR3 reads TGTGCCTGGAGTGGGGGACTAGCGGGAGGCAATGAGCAGTTCTTC.

The V gene is TRBV6-8, the J gene TRBJ2-7; 8 bases are shared with TRBD2. The germline gives CDR1 MNHGY, CDR2 SAAAGT. V lost 8 bases to trimming and J lost 1 base; unmatched junction nucleotides: 7. The length of the CDR3 is 14 residues. DNA for the CDR3: TGTGCCAGCGGATTTAGCGGGACTTCCTACGAGCAGTACTTC. This encodes CASGFSGTSYEQYF.

This sequence joins TRBV18 and TRBJ2-7, with TRBD1 identical over 10 bases. Trimming at V came to 3 bases and at J to 2 bases, leaving 4 bases not matched to a gene. The CDR3 spans 15 residues. Germline CDR1 is KGHSH and CDR2 is LQKENI. Here the CDR3 reads CASSPGTGEPYEQYF. CDR3 nucleotide sequence: TGTGCCAGCTCACCGGGGACAGGGGAACCCTACGAGCAGTACTTC.

This clone occurred a few times. The CDR3 DNA follows: TGTGCCAGCAGCCCGGGTGCGCAGGCCTACGAGCAGTACTTC. Residues: CASSPGAQAYEQYF. The chain carries TRBV11-3 and TRBJ2-7, with D hard to call. CDR1 SGHNT and CDR2 YENEEA come from the germline V gene. V lost 5 bases and J 2 bases, leaving 13 bases between the germline ends. This CDR3 spans 14 amino acids.

The chain uses TRBV19 and TRBJ2-2; TRBD2 is a possible D gene (6 bases). Trimming removed 3 bases from V and 5 bases from J, with 7 bases in between. This CDR3 contains 13 residues. Germline CDR1 reads LNHDA; CDR2 reads SQIVND (reference sequence). The CDR3 loop reads CASSISGTGELFF. In nucleotides, the CDR3 is TGTGCCAGTAGTATCAGCGGGACCGGGGAGCTGTTTTTT.

This clone has a handful of counts. V gene TRBV14 combines with J gene TRBJ2-1; 13 positions agree with TRBD2. Germline V gene lookup returns CDR1 SGHDN and CDR2 FVKESK. The V and J ends lost 4 bases and 9 bases, in that order; junction bases with no gene match: 6. The CDR3 runs 15 residues. The CDR3 DNA follows: TGTGCCAGCAGCCGGGGACTAGCGGGAAGGAGTGAGCAGTTCTTC. Translation: CASSRGLAGRSEQFF.

The V gene is TRBV19, the J gene TRBJ2-7; TRBD1 agrees at 7 bases. With V trimmed by 6 bases and J by 0 bases, 8 bases remained unmatched. Germline values: CDR1 LNHDA, CDR2 SQIVND (reference sequence). The CDR3 spans 15 residues. This CDR3 reads CASSKGGQSSYEQYF. CDR3 nucleotides: TGTGCCAGTAGCAAAGGGGGACAGTCCTCCTACGAGCAGTACTTC.

In nucleotides, the CDR3 is TGTGCCAGCAGTGACGGACTAGCGGGTCATAATGAGCAGTTCTTC. Protein product: CASSDGLAGHNEQFF. The J gene is TRBJ2-1, the V gene TRBV25-1; 11 bases line up with TRBD2. Germline values: CDR1 MGHDK, CDR2 SYGVNS. The CDR3 totals 15 residues. J gave up 7 bases and V 3 bases, and 5 bases lay outside the gene matches.

This clone was seen a handful of times. V usage is TRBV14 and J usage is TRBJ1-2; D remains unclear. From germline, CDR1 is SGHDN and CDR2 FVKESK. The CDR3 runs to 14 residues. V was pared by 3 bases and J by 7 bases, with 15 bases between. CDR3: CASSQGNRLGGYTF. CDR3 coding DNA: TGTGCCAGCAGCCAGGGAAACCGCCTCGGTGGCTACACCTTC.

This clone was observed a few times. This chain uses TRBV25-1 with TRBJ2-6; 7 bases agree with TRBD1. V lost 7 bases, J lost 2 bases, and 8 bases stayed unmatched. This CDR3 has 16 residues. Germline V CDR1 and CDR2: MGHDK, SYGVNS. CDR3 DNA sequence: TGTGCCAGCACCCGACAGGGTGGTACTGGGGCCAACGTCCTGACTTTC. It encodes CASTRQGGTGANVLTF.

The chain has TRBV30 and TRBJ1-2; D is unresolved. Looked up from germline, CDR1 is GTSNPN and CDR2 is SVGIG (reference sequence). V was cut by 2 bases and J by 4 bases, with 14 bases left in between. This CDR3 has 14 amino acids. CDR3 bases: TGTGCCTGGAGTACGCAGGCTCTTGTCTATGGCTACACCTTC. This gives the protein CAWSTQALVYGYTF. Combining the CDR3 with reference TRBV30 and TRBJ1-2 gives the whole variable domain SQTIHQWPATLVQPVGSPLSLECTVEGTSNPNLYWYRQAAGRGLQLLFYSVGIGQISSEVPQNLSASRPQDRQFILSSKKLLLSDSGFYLCAWSTQALVYGYTFGSGTRLTVV.

This clone was detected only a few times. The genes are TRBV10-3 and TRBJ2-7; D tentatively reads TRBD1 or TRBD2 (5 bases each). Looked up from germline, CDR1 is ENHRY and CDR2 is SYGVKD. Trimming took 6 bases from V and 2 from J, leaving 14 bases between them. There are 14 residues in the CDR3. This CDR3 is CAIRRGDGTYEQYF. CDR3 bases: TGTGCCATCAGGAGGGGTGACGGAACCTACGAGCAGTACTTC.

This clone has just a few counts. The CDR3, as DNA: TGTGCCAGCAGCTTAGACAGGGCTGGAAACACCATATATTTT. It translates to CASSLDRAGNTIYF. The genes are TRBV28 and TRBJ1-3; 7 bases map to TRBD1. This CDR3 is built from 14 residues. Germline lookup yields CDR1 MDHEN and CDR2 SYDVKM. The V segment lost 6 bases and the J segment 2 bases; nucleotides outside the gene matches: 4.

This chain links TRBV7-2 with TRBJ2-7; possible D gene TRBD2, 6 bases. V lost 4 bases and J 0 bases, leaving 7 bases between the germline ends. The germline CDR1 and CDR2 sequences are SGHTA and FQGNSA. The CDR3 consists of 13 residues. CDR3 in amino acids: CASSSTSSYEQYF. The CDR3 DNA follows: TGTGCCAGCAGCTCGACTAGCTCCTACGAGCAGTACTTC. The full variable domain, completed using reference TRBV7-2 and TRBJ2-7, is GAGVSQSPSNKVTEKGKDVELRCDPISGHTALYWYRQSLGQGLEFLIYFQGNSAPDKSGLPSDRFSAERTGGSVSTLTIQRTQQEDSAVYLCASSSTSSYEQYFGPGTRLTVT.

This clone occurred a few times. The chain carries TRBV6-8 and TRBJ2-1, with TRBD2 matching 8 bases. The CDR3 spans 15 residues. J lost 4 bases, V lost 5 bases, and 7 bases had no gene match. Germline assignment: CDR1 MNHGY and CDR2 SAAAGT. The CDR3 sequence is CASSLSGGAYNEQFF. In DNA form, the CDR3 reads TGTGCCAGCAGTCTGAGCGGGGGAGCATACAATGAGCAGTTCTTC.

In its sample, this clone was seen a few times. J is TRBJ1-6 and V is TRBV6-8, with D tentatively TRBD1 (5 bases). V dropped 10 bases and J dropped 10 bases, with 17 bases sitting between them. Germline lookup yields CDR1 MNHGY and CDR2 SAAAGT. The CDR3 consists of 13 residues. The CDR3 nucleotides read TGTGCCACTGTCGGGCAGGGAGGGTCACCCCTCCACTTT. This gives the protein CATVGQGGSPLHF.

This sequence joins TRBV6-8 and TRBJ2-5; 11 positions agree with TRBD2. The germline V gene has CDR1 MNHGY and CDR2 SAAAGT. This CDR3 contains 16 residues. V was clipped by 5 bases and J by 2 bases; unmatched bases: 7. In DNA form, the CDR3 reads TGTGCCAGCAGTGCTCTACTAGCGGGGGTGCAAGAGACCCAGTACTTC. It yields the protein CASSALLAGVQETQYF.

This rearrangement joins TRBV12-5 to TRBJ2-6; a weak D match, TRBD1 (6 bases). This CDR3 spans 15 amino acids. Per germline, CDR1 LGHNT and CDR2 FRNRAP. This chain's CDR3 is CASKEGGIGANVLTF. The CDR3 coding sequence is TGTGCCAGCAAGGAAGGGGGAATTGGGGCCAACGTCCTGACTTTC.

In DNA, the CDR3 is TGTGCCAGCTCACCATATGCAACAGGGCAAGAGACCCAGTACTTC. This sequence encodes CASSPYATGQETQYF. The chain is built from TRBV18 and TRBJ2-5; D might be TRBD1 (6 bases). CDR3 length equals 15 residues. From germline, CDR1 is KGHSH and CDR2 LQKENI. Trimming shortened V by 2 bases and J by 2 bases, and 12 bases separated the two germline ends.

The chain carries TRBV6-8 and TRBJ1-5, with a possible D match to TRBD1 (5 bases). V gave up 6 bases and J gave up 7 bases, with 13 bases separating them. Germline loops: CDR1 MNHGY, CDR2 SAAAGT. The CDR3 extends over 13 amino acids. CDR3 sequence (DNA): TGTGCCAGCAGGGGGGACGCGGGACAGCCCCAGCATTTT. Its protein product is CASRGDAGQPQHF.

This clone has more than one count but fewer than ten. The rearrangement joins TRBV30 to TRBJ2-6; no clear D. Trimming shortened V by 0 bases and J by 0 bases, and 0 bases separated the two germline ends. The germline CDR1 and CDR2 sequences are GTSNPN and SVGIG (reference sequence). The CDR3 runs 13 residues. The CDR3 here is CAWSVSGANVLTF. CDR3 bases: TGTGCCTGGAGTGTCTCTGGGGCCAACGTCCTGACTTTC. Together with reference TRBV30 and TRBJ2-6, the CDR3 gives the full variable domain: SQTIHQWPATLVQPVGSPLSLECTVEGTSNPNLYWYRQAAGRGLQLLFYSVGIGQISSEVPQNLSASRPQDRQFILSSKKLLLSDSGFYLCAWSVSGANVLTFGAGSRLTVL.

This sequence joins TRBV6-8 and TRBJ1-1; D not certain. The CDR3 loop spans 13 amino acids. The V end was cut by 10 bases, the J end by 2 bases, with 14 bases between. In germline, CDR1 is MNHGY, CDR2 SAAAGT. The CDR3 DNA follows: TGTGCCATCTACGAGGGTTTAAACACTGAAGCTTTCTTT. This encodes CAIYEGLNTEAFF.

The chain couples TRBV6-8 to TRBJ2-1, with no clear D. The germline CDR1 and CDR2 sequences are MNHGY and SAAAGT. This CDR3 region has 14 residues. Trimming removed 5 bases from V and 15 bases from J, with 23 bases in between. The CDR3 is CASSASDTSLTLFF. The CDR3 nucleotides are TGTGCCAGCAGTGCCTCAGACACCTCTCTAACGCTGTTCTTC.

This clone was seen many times. The V gene is TRBV11-3, the J gene TRBJ1-1, with TRBD1 as a possible D gene (6 bases). This CDR3 is 14 amino acids long. Trimming shortened V by 3 bases and J by 3 bases, and 11 bases separated the two germline ends. CDR1 is SGHNT and CDR2 is YENEEA in the germline V gene. The CDR3 DNA reads TGTGCCAGCAGCTTGTACAGGGATGACACTGAAGCTTTCTTT. Its translation: CASSLYRDDTEAFF.

The table lists this clone with many counts. This chain joins TRBV11-3 and TRBJ2-3; D is unclear. There are 14 residues in the CDR3. The V gene's germline CDR1 is SGHNT and CDR2 YENEEA. V was cut by 2 bases and J by 4 bases, with 10 bases left in between. As DNA, the CDR3 is TGTGCCAGCAGCTTATCTAGACCCGCAGATACGCAGTATTTT. The encoded protein is CASSLSRPADTQYF. Based on the CDR3 plus reference TRBV11-3 and TRBJ2-3, the full variable domain is EAGVVQSPRYKIIEKKQPVAFWCNPISGHNTLYWYLQNLGQGPELLIRYENEEAVDDSQLPKDRFSAERLKGVDSTLKIQPAELGDSAVYLCASSLSRPADTQYFGPGTRLTVL.

This clone has a count of ten or more. The chain employs TRBV9 and TRBJ2-7; D is perhaps TRBD2 (5 bases). This CDR3 is built from 13 residues. V was cut by 5 bases and J by 2 bases, with 11 bases left in between. Germline V gene data show CDR1 as SGDLS and CDR2 as YYNGEE. Here the CDR3 reads CASSLSGTYEQYF. For the CDR3, the DNA is TGTGCCAGCAGTTTGTCCGGGACCTACGAGCAGTACTTC.